This TCR beta chain was found in a study of cytomegalovirus exposure and HLA in healthy donors (dated by TCRdb to 2016 to 2017). Regarding the study in general: According to a later analysis, one platform produced both the 100 to 150 validation repertoires and the 620 or so repertoires of the first cohort. The study combined high-throughput TCR immunosequencing, statistical association of individual TCRs with disease status, and machine learning to predict cytomegalovirus infection status. Along with the approximately 700-subject first cohort, a separate validation cohort of over a hundred different subjects was used. The study aimed to test whether signatures of past pathogen exposure could be identified by cataloging public T cell receptors.

In regard to this clone: It has no known antigen specificity. No base qualities exist here, and no much larger clone lies one base off it.

The donors belonged to the validation cohort of over a hundred subjects, which was separate from the roughly 670-subject first cohort. The CDR3 measures 13 amino acids from cysteine to phenylalanine. The DNA shown is the 39-base CDR3, in frame from base 1. V lost 5 bases and J lost 9 bases; the stretch between them is 14 bases long. The germline V gene (reference sequence) sets CDR1 to MNHEY and CDR2 to SMNVEV. Results the study describes overall, beyond this receptor: Most TCR sequences were observed very rarely across donors, whereas some public TCRs were present in many individuals. The classifier was reported to diagnose cytomegalovirus status with high specificity and sensitivity in both the original and validation cohorts. The authors suggested that the approach could potentially be generalized to other disease states and immunological phenotypes. Subsequent analysis determined that TCRs grouped into clusters in the first cohort also showed a tendency toward co-occurrence across the approximately 120 validation repertoires, and roughly 95% of cluster scores exceeded 0. The study listed 150 to 200 TCR beta chains as associated with cytomegalovirus. All 120 or so repertoires were used to score co-occurrence in the validation cohort in a later analysis, because that analysis had no HLA typing for the cohort. In vitro tests confirmed that three of the cytomegalovirus-associated TCR beta chains recognize cytomegalovirus antigens.

The library was produced with the immunoSEQ multiplex PCR assay. The source study handled its data this way. A statistical classification framework was built for diagnosing cytomegalovirus status from the catalog of TCR beta chain sequences. What TCRdb holds here is the immuneACCESS table cut down to in-frame rearrangements. Part of the clones is not present; checked against another copy, under half of the missing clones reflect an unresolved V gene, and the others are unexplained. The V and J calls and clone size are taken from that table; D and trimming were inferred from the DNA. The sample contains some 320,000 clones, 87% of them found a single time. Together, the top ten hold 0.95% to 1.5% of the sample.

The sample taken for sequencing was PBMCs. This chain joins TRBV27 to TRBJ2-1, and TRBD2 may be the D gene, going by 5 matching bases. This TCR derives from a young woman in good health and CMV-seropositive. The CDR3 reads CASSPRKGVEQFF. The DNA sequence follows: TGTGCCAGCAGTCCCCGGAAGGGAGTTGAGCAGTTCTTC.